The source of this T cell receptor beta chain is a study of lung T cells in sarcoidosis with Löfgren's syndrome. Study at large: Sarcoidosis features CD4+ T cell accumulation in bronchoalveolar lavage fluid. Repertoire analyses centered on Löfgren's syndrome patients. General observations from the study: Multiple Löfgren's syndrome patients reportedly shared TRAV12-1 and TRBV2 CDR3 motifs, suggesting public CD4+ TCRs. These T cells possibly recognize a putative, unidentified sarcoidosis-associated antigen.

To note about this clonotype: Its target is unknown.

TCRdb fed the reads into MiXCR, producing one record per CDR3 protein. The data contain 750 or so distinct CDR3 sequences, about 22% of them singletons. The CDR3 runs 13 residues. V dropped 3 bases and J dropped 9 bases, with 13 bases sitting between them. Source material: CD4+ T cells from PBMCs. The chain combines TRBV5-7 with TRBJ2-1; D is unclear. TRBV5-7 carries the ORF label, with uncertain function. The sequence came from a human donor with sarcoidosis (Löfgren's syndrome or another form), or a control subject (not recorded which). In DNA form, the CDR3 reads TGTGCCAGCAGCTCCTCCGCGGTTGGTGAGCAGTTCTTC. It encodes CASSSSAVGEQFF.